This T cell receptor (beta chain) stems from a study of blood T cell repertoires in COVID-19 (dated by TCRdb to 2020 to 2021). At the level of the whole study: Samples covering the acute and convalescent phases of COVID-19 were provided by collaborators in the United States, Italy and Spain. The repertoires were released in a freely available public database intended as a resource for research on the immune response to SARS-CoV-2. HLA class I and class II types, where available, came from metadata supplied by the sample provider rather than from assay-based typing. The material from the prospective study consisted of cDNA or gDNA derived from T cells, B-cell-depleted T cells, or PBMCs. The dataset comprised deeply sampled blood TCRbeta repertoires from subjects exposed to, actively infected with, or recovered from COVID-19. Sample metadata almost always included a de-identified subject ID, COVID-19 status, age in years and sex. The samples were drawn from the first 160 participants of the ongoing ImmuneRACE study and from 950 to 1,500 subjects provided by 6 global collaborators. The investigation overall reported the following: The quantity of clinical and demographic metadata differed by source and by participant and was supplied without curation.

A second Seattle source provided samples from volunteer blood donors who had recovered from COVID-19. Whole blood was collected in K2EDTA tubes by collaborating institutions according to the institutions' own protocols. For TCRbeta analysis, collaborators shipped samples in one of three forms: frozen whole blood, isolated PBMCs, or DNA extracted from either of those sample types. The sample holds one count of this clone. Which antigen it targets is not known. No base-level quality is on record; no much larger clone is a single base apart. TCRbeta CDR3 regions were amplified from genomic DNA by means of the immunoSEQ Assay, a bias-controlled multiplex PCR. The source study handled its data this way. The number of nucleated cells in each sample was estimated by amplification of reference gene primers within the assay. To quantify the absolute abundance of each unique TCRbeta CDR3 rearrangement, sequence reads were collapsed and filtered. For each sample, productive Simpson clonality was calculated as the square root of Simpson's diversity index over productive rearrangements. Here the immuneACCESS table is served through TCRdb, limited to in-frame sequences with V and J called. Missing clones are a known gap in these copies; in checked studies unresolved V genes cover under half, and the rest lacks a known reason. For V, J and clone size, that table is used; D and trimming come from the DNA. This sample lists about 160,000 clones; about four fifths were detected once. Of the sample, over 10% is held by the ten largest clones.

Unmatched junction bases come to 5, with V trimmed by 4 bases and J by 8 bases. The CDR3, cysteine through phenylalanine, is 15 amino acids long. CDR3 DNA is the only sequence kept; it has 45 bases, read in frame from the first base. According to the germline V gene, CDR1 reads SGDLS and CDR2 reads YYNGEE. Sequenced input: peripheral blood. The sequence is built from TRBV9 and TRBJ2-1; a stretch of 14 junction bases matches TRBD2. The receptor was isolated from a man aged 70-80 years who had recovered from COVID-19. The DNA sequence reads TGTGCCAGCAGCACCCGGACTAGCGGGAGGTATGAGCAGTTCTTC. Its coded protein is CASSTRTSGRYEQFF.